Listed here are 7 T cell receptor beta chains from one sample, sequenced in a study of beta chain features in type 1 diabetes. Expressed TCRB transcripts got sequenced, as all isolated RNA was reverse transcribed. Using immunoSEQ multiplex PCR, the repertoire was profiled, and TCRdb retains in-frame clones only, with some absent. The sample has 970,000 or so clones, 17% seen once. The sequenced sample was naive CD4+ T cells from blood. The receptors come from a woman between 18 and 30 years old in good health.

V gene TRBV6-6 combines with J gene TRBJ1-1, with TRBD1 matching over 8 bases. The CDR3 has 13 residues. After removal of 2 bases from V and 8 bases from J, the junction contained 4 bases not matched to a gene. From germline, CDR1 is MNHNY and CDR2 SVGAGI (reference sequence). CDR3 residues: CASSYPGTGEAFF. CDR3 nucleotide sequence: TGTGCCAGCAGTTACCCGGGGACAGGCGAAGCTTTCTTT.

This clone was detected only a few times. The chain links TRBV18 to TRBJ2-2; 9 positions agree with TRBD2. Germline assignment: CDR1 KGHSH and CDR2 LQKENI. This CDR3 is built from 15 residues. With 5 bases clipped from V and 4 bases from J, the junction kept 5 bases outside the gene matches. The CDR3 sequence: CASSALAGVTGELFF. Here the CDR3 DNA reads TGTGCCAGCTCAGCACTAGCGGGTGTCACCGGGGAGCTGTTTTTT. The variable domain in full, completed from reference TRBV18 and TRBJ2-2, reads NAGVMQNPRHLVRRRGQEARLRCSPMKGHSHVYWYRQLPEEGLKFMVYLQKENIIDESGMPKERFSAEFPKEGPSILRIQQVVRGDSAAYFCASSALAGVTGELFFGEGSRLTVL.

This chain uses TRBV21-1 with TRBJ2-3; the table's D gene call, TRBD2, was not cross checked with the DNA. TRBV21-1 is a pseudogene segment. The CDR3 is 22 amino acids. DNA of the CDR3: TGTGCCAGCAGCAGTCGCCCTGGAGGGACTAGCGGGAAACTTGGTGGTACAGATACGCAGTATTTT. It codes for CASSSRPGGTSGKLGGTDTQYF.

The gene calls are TRBV7-2 and TRBJ2-1; maybe TRBD1 (6 bases). CDR1 SGHTA and CDR2 FQGNSA come from the germline V gene. Deletions cut 1 base from V and 7 bases from J, with 14 bases between. The CDR3 contains 15 residues. In DNA, the CDR3 is TGTGCCAGCAGCTTAGTGGGGGCGTGGTCGAATGAGCAGTTCTTC. Translation: CASSLVGAWSNEQFF.

This clone was seen only a few times. This chain uses TRBV5-8 with TRBJ1-5, with D unclear. Germline CDR1 is SGHTS and CDR2 is YDEGEE. V was pared by 3 bases and J by 2 bases, with 18 bases between. The CDR3 length is 17 residues. CDR3 nucleotide sequence: TGTGCCAGCAGCTCACCGGCCGGGGTAAGGGGCAATCAGCCCCAGCATTTT. This translates into CASSSPAGVRGNQPQHF.

Here the CDR3 reads CATSRDLNSGANVLTF. Written as DNA, the CDR3 is TGTGCCACCAGCAGAGATTTAAACTCTGGGGCCAACGTCCTGACTTTC. V is TRBV15 and J is TRBJ2-6; the D is unclear. Germline V lookup: CDR1 LNHNV, CDR2 YYDKDF (reference sequence). Trimming took off 0 bases at V and 0 bases at J, with 6 bases between the two ends. The CDR3 runs 16 residues.

This clone was picked up a small number of times. This chain joins TRBV7-3 and TRBJ2-7; possibly TRBD1 for D (5 bases). CDR1 and CDR2 (germline): SGHTA, FQGTGA. The CDR3 is 12 amino acids. V was pared by 5 bases and J by 2 bases, with 7 bases between. The CDR3 reads CASSPDTYEQYF. In nucleotides, the CDR3 is TGTGCCAGCAGCCCGGACACCTACGAGCAGTACTTC.